Presented here are 6 T cell receptor beta chains from one specimen sequenced in a study of a mutant IDH1 vaccine in newly diagnosed glioma. Method: immunoSEQ multiplex PCR; TCRdb's copy keeps in-frame clones and lacks some. The data hold approximately 66,000 clones, with 84% observed a single time. No antigens are known for them. Time point denoted: week 35, safety follow-up. A 20-mer mutant IDH1 peptide at 300 ug was injected subcutaneously with topical imiquimod. The material was PBMCs, obtained from a glioma patient whose treatment included an IDH1 peptide vaccine. The receptors shown here come from a man younger than 45 with glioma.

V and J are TRBV7-9 and TRBJ1-1; possibly TRBD1 for D (6 bases). CDR3 length: 12 residues. Germline loops: CDR1 SEHNR, CDR2 FQNEAQ (reference sequence). Trimming left V 4 bases short and J 4 bases short, with 7 bases between. This chain's CDR3 is CASSYRATEAFF. The DNA of the CDR3 is TGTGCCAGCAGCTACAGGGCCACTGAAGCTTTCTTT. The complete variable domain, with remaining parts taken from reference TRBV7-9 and TRBJ1-1, reads DTGVSQNPRHKITKRGQNVTFRCDPISEHNRLYWYRQTLGQGPEFLTYFQNEAQLEKSRLLSDRFSAERPKGSFSTLEIQRTEQGDSAMYLCASSYRATEAFFGQGTRLTVV.

V usage is TRBV18 and J usage is TRBJ2-1, with D perhaps matching TRBD2 (7 bases). This CDR3 is 16 amino acids long. V gave up 3 bases and J gave up 6 bases, with 18 bases separating them. CDR1 is KGHSH and CDR2 is LQKENI in the germline V gene. This CDR3 is CASSPAGATTGNEQFF. The CDR3, as DNA: TGTGCCAGCTCACCGGCGGGGGCTACAACTGGCAATGAGCAGTTCTTC.

Only one count was recorded for this clone. The chain employs TRBV19 and TRBJ2-7; 8 bases agree with TRBD2. Germline V gene sequence: CDR1 LNHDA, CDR2 SQIVND (reference sequence). The CDR3 is 15 residues long. The junction had 4 bases not matched to a gene; V was cut back by 3 bases and J by 0 bases. CDR3 sequence (DNA): TGTGCCAGTAGTATCACCGGGACTAGCTCCTACGAGCAGTACTTC. It is translated as CASSITGTSSYEQYF.

This chain links TRBV30 with TRBJ2-7, with D perhaps assigned TRBD1 or TRBD2 (5 bases each). Trimming cost V 0 bases and J 6 bases, with 12 bases left between them. Germline V CDR1 and CDR2: GTSNPN, SVGIG (reference sequence). The CDR3 extends over 13 amino acids. The CDR3 coding sequence is TGTGCCTGGAGTGTGCCAGGGACGGGCGAGCAGTACTTC. It encodes CAWSVPGTGEQYF.

The chain combines TRBV7-8 with TRBJ1-1, with TRBD1 matching 7 bases. This CDR3 has 14 amino acids. CDR1 and CDR2 (germline): SGHVS, FQNEAQ. V lost 5 bases to trimming and J lost 6 bases; unmatched junction nucleotides: 9. Here the CDR3 reads CASSIPTGDSEAFF. The CDR3 coding sequence is TGTGCCAGCAGCATTCCTACAGGGGACTCTGAAGCTTTCTTT.

This chain connects TRBV5-6 to TRBJ2-7; no reliable D call. The CDR3 spans 11 residues. Germline V gives CDR1 SGHDT, CDR2 YYEEEE. The V end was cut by 4 bases, the J end by 3 bases, with 5 bases between. The CDR3 protein is CASSANYEQYF. The CDR3 nucleotides read TGTGCCAGCAGCGCCAACTACGAGCAGTACTTC.